These 19 T cell receptor beta chains originate from one sample sequenced in a study of T cell responses to AZD1222 COVID-19 vaccine. Sequencing used immunoSEQ multiplex PCR; TCRdb keeps in-frame clones, though not all of them. The sample lists roughly 100,000 clones; approximately 88% were seen once. The sequencing here drew on peripheral blood, taken on day 0 of AZD1222 vaccination. Every receptor here comes from an adult in good health.

V and J are TRBV18 and TRBJ2-5; the D gene is possibly TRBD1 (6 bases). The CDR3 is 15 residues long. Germline V gene lookup returns CDR1 KGHSH and CDR2 LQKENI. V lost 4 bases and J lost 3, with 15 bases in between. The CDR3 DNA reads TGTGCCAGCTCACTGGCAGGGGTCCAAAAAGAGACCCAGTACTTC. Translating gives CASSLAGVQKETQYF. The whole variable domain, filled in from reference TRBV18 and TRBJ2-5, reads NAGVMQNPRHLVRRRGQEARLRCSPMKGHSHVYWYRQLPEEGLKFMVYLQKENIIDESGMPKERFSAEFPKEGPSILRIQQVVRGDSAAYFCASSLAGVQKETQYFGPGTRLLVL.

This clone was seen only once. The chain couples TRBV9 to TRBJ1-6; D possibly corresponds to TRBD1 (6 bases). V gave up 2 bases and J gave up 7 bases, with 10 bases separating them. This CDR3 contains 14 residues. The germline V gene encodes CDR1 SGDLS and CDR2 YYNGEE. The CDR3 region is CASSVLGGNSPLHF. In nucleotides, the CDR3 is TGTGCCAGCAGCGTCTTAGGGGGAAATTCACCCCTCCACTTT.

The chain couples TRBV6-4 to TRBJ1-1, with 7 bases that match TRBD1. V was pared by 5 bases and J by 4 bases, with 7 bases of the junction left unmatched. This CDR3 region has 14 residues. Germline CDR1 and CDR2: MRHNA and SNTAGT. The CDR3 bases are TGTGCCAGCAGTCAGGGGGAATCGGGCACTGAAGCTTTCTTT. This sequence encodes CASSQGESGTEAFF.

In its sample, this clone was seen once. The CDR3 spells CASSFSPDRGDYYGYTF. CDR3 nucleotide sequence: TGTGCCAGCAGTTTCTCCCCAGACAGGGGCGATTACTATGGCTACACCTTC. This chain joins TRBV27 and TRBJ1-2, with 8 bases lining up with TRBD1. In germline, CDR1 is MNHEY, CDR2 SMNVEV (reference sequence). The length of the CDR3 is 17 residues. The V gene end was trimmed by 3 bases and the J gene end by 3 bases; junction bases not matched to a gene: 12.

This sequence joins TRBV6-5 and TRBJ1-2; D is undetermined. This CDR3 is built from 14 residues. CDR1 and CDR2 from the germline V gene are MNHEY and SVGAGI. Deletions cut 0 bases from V and 10 bases from J, with 15 bases between. The CDR3 coding sequence is TGTGCCAGCAGTTACTCGAAAGTGGTTGTCGACTACACCTTC. This codes for CASSYSKVVVDYTF.

Here the CDR3 reads CASSLFQREIPGELFF. CDR3 bases: TGTGCCAGCAGTTTGTTCCAGCGGGAGATTCCCGGGGAGCTGTTTTTT. This rearrangement joins TRBV28 to TRBJ2-2, with TRBD2 matching 8 bases. CDR3 length: 16 residues. Trimming removed 3 bases from V and 6 bases from J; junction bases left unmatched: 9. Germline-derived CDR1 and CDR2 are MDHEN and SYDVKM.

The chain combines TRBV10-1 with TRBJ1-2, with TRBD1 matching over 8 bases. The germline V gene has CDR1 WNHNN and CDR2 SYGVQD (reference sequence). CDR3 length: 13 amino acids. V lost 0 bases, J lost 11 bases, and 5 bases stayed unmatched. This chain's CDR3 is CASSESRTGRYTF. The DNA of the CDR3 is TGCGCCAGCAGTGAGTCCAGGACAGGGCGATACACCTTC.

The chain is built from TRBV28 and TRBJ1-5; 10 nucleotides agree with TRBD1. The germline V gene encodes CDR1 MDHEN and CDR2 SYDVKM. With V trimmed by 2 bases and J by 11 bases, 12 bases remained unmatched. The CDR3 sequence is 16 residues long. The CDR3 loop is CASSLIGGQGLTSQHF. For the CDR3, the DNA is TGTGCCAGCAGTTTAATAGGGGGACAGGGGCTCACTTCCCAGCATTTT.

The chain has TRBV19 and TRBJ2-2, with a tentative D call TRBD2 (6 bases). The CDR3 runs 14 residues. The V gene's germline CDR1 is LNHDA and CDR2 SQIVND (reference sequence). V lost 5 bases and J 4 bases, leaving 11 bases between the germline ends. The CDR3 nucleotides read TGTGCCAGTAGTCCGGGACTTATCACCGGGGAGCTGTTTTTT. Protein: CASSPGLITGELFF.

J is TRBJ1-6 and V is TRBV4-2; the D gene is possibly TRBD1 (5 bases). The CDR3 has 14 amino acids. Trimming shortened V by 0 bases and J by 11 bases, and 11 bases separated the two germline ends. Per the germline V gene, CDR1 is LGHNA and CDR2 is YNFKEQ. The CDR3, as DNA: TGTGCCAGCAGCCAAGAGCAGGGCATAGCACCCCTCCACTTT. Protein: CASSQEQGIAPLHF.

The V and J genes are TRBV6-5 and TRBJ2-7, with unresolved D. V was cut by 6 bases and J by 3 bases, with 15 bases left in between. The CDR3 spans 14 residues. Germline CDR1 MNHEY, CDR2 SVGAGI. This chain's CDR3 is CASRDPPAYYEQYF. As DNA, the CDR3 is TGTGCCAGCAGGGACCCTCCAGCCTACTACGAGCAGTACTTC.

V is TRBV11-3 and J is TRBJ2-3, with 14 bases matching TRBD2. This CDR3 contains 16 residues. Trimming at V came to 4 bases and at J to 2 bases, leaving 2 bases not matched to a gene. Germline-derived CDR1 and CDR2 are SGHNT and YENEEA. The CDR3 coding sequence is TGTGCCAGCAGCTGGACTAGCGGGGGGAACACAGATACGCAGTATTTT. It yields the protein CASSWTSGGNTDTQYF.

The chain couples TRBV5-5 to TRBJ2-5; tentative D call: TRBD2 (5 bases). CDR3 length: 15 residues. V lost 3 bases and J 5 bases, leaving 17 bases between the germline ends. Germline V CDR1 and CDR2: SGHKS, YYEKEE (reference sequence). CDR3 DNA: TGTGCCAGCAGCTCTGTCAGAGGAGGAAGTGAGACCCAGTACTTC. Its translation: CASSSVRGGSETQYF.

Only a few counts were recorded for this clone. This chain links TRBV7-8 with TRBJ1-4, with D unclear. Trimming left V 3 bases short and J 4 bases short, with 12 bases between. CDR3 length: 15 residues. Per germline, CDR1 SGHVS and CDR2 FQNEAQ. The CDR3 DNA sequence: TGTGCCAGCAGCTTGTACGGCGACCTTAATGAAAAACTGTTTTTT. This sequence encodes CASSLYGDLNEKLFF.

V is TRBV7-2 and J is TRBJ2-1; D is perhaps TRBD2 (6 bases). The CDR3 extends over 15 amino acids. V gave up 1 base and J gave up 9 bases, with 16 bases separating them. The germline gives CDR1 SGHTA, CDR2 FQGNSA. In DNA form, the CDR3 reads TGTGCCAGCAGCTTAGAGGGACTCCCTCCAAGTGAGCAGTTCTTC. Translated: CASSLEGLPPSEQFF.

The chain has TRBV28 and TRBJ2-5; a possible D gene is TRBD2 (7 bases). This CDR3 spans 18 amino acids. Trimming took off 1 base at V and 6 bases at J, with 24 bases between the two ends. CDR1 and CDR2 from the germline V gene are MDHEN and SYDVKM. CDR3 region: CASSLLVGGGRVAKTQYF. In DNA, the CDR3 is TGTGCCAGCAGTTTATTAGTTGGGGGGGGCAGGGTGGCGAAGACCCAGTACTTC.

The rearrangement links TRBV14 to TRBJ2-3; D unclear. The CDR3 is made up of 15 amino acids. The V and J ends lost 1 base and 2 bases respectively, with 10 bases between them. The germline CDR1 and CDR2 sequences are SGHDN and FVKESK. CDR3 protein: CASSQVAAYTDTQYF. CDR3 in DNA: TGTGCCAGCAGCCAAGTGGCGGCTTACACAGATACGCAGTATTTT.

CDR3 in amino acids: CSASRQTEAFF. Here the CDR3 DNA reads TGCAGTGCTAGTCGTCAGACTGAAGCTTTCTTT. V gene TRBV20-1 combines with J gene TRBJ1-1; D unclear. The CDR3 covers 11 residues. CDR1 DFQATT and CDR2 SNEGSKA come from the germline V gene (reference sequence). Trimming cost V 3 bases and J 5 bases, with 7 bases left between them.

The J gene is TRBJ2-7, the V gene TRBV24-1; the D call may be TRBD1 or TRBD2 (5 bases each). The length of the CDR3 is 13 residues. Germline V gene data show CDR1 as KGHDR and CDR2 as SFDVKD. Trimming left V 4 bases short and J 4 bases short, with 10 bases between. The DNA for the CDR3 is TGTGCCACCAGTGACGGGACGGGGTACGAGCAGTACTTC. Translated, it gives CATSDGTGYEQYF.